Presented here are 8 T cell receptor beta chains from one specimen sequenced in a study of T cells in Graves' hyperthyroidism and ophthalmopathy. Using RNA transcripts as the source, TCR beta CDR3 regions were amplified. The study used the HTBI primer set for a first-round RT-PCR of the TCR CDR3. TCRdb processed the multiplex PCR reads anew with MiXCR; each CDR3 protein has one entry. Of a few hundred thousand distinct CDR3 sequences listed, around 42% are singletons. The sequenced sample was peripheral blood or thyroid tissue (not recorded which). The receptors originated from a woman younger than 30 with Graves' hyperthyroidism.

This clonotype was seen many times. A read error is possible here, since a much larger clone lies one base away. The chain links TRBV7-2 to TRBJ1-3; no clear D gene. This CDR3 comprises 16 residues. Germline-derived CDR1 and CDR2 are SGHTA and FQGNSA. Trimming stripped 10 bases from V and 4 bases from J, with 23 bases between. DNA for the CDR3: TGTGCCAACAGTTTGCGAGGTACGGGATCCGGAAACACCATATATTTT. Protein sequence: CANSLRGTGSGNTIYF. Variable domain in full (rest from reference TRBV7-2 and TRBJ1-3): GAGVSQSPSNKVTEKGKDVELRCDPISGHTALYWYRQSLGQGLEFLIYFQGNSAPDKSGLPSDRFSAERTGGSVSTLTIQRTQQEDSAVYLCANSLRGTGSGNTIYFGEGSWLTVV.

J is TRBJ1-4 and V is TRBV12-3 or TRBV12-4; tentatively, D is TRBD1 (5 bases). V was shortened by 3 bases and J by 4 bases, with 9 bases between the two germline ends. The CDR3 is 14 amino acids. The CDR3 spells CASSFGGINEKLFF. CDR3 bases: TGTGCCAGCAGTTTCGGGGGGATTAATGAAAAACTGTTTTTT.

The sample holds many counts of this clonotype. This sequence joins TRBV4-3 and TRBJ2-7; 7 bases are shared with TRBD1. The CDR3 runs to 15 residues. The ends lost 0 bases at V and 6 bases at J; junction bases unmatched: 8. Germline V gene lookup returns CDR1 LGHNA and CDR2 YSLEER. DNA of the CDR3: TGCGCCAGCAGCCAAGAGAGGGGGCGGTATGCCGAGCAGTACTTC. Translated, it gives CASSQERGRYAEQYF.

In this sample, this clonotype turned up a few times. The V gene is TRBV27, the J gene TRBJ1-4; 9 bases map to TRBD1. Germline V gives CDR1 MNHEY, CDR2 SMNVEV (reference sequence). The CDR3 sequence is 18 residues long. Trimming cost V 5 bases and J 0 bases; bases outside gene matches: 10. CDR3 in DNA: TGTGCCAGCAGTCTAACAGGGGGCGGATACCCAACTAATGAAAAACTGTTTTTT. The encoded protein is CASSLTGGGYPTNEKLFF.

Many counts were recorded for this clonotype. The V and J genes are TRBV12-3 or TRBV12-4 and TRBJ2-5; 11 bases align to TRBD2. After removal of 2 bases from V and 0 bases from J, the junction contained 11 bases not matched to a gene. The CDR3 consists of 19 residues. The CDR3 nucleotides are TGTGCCAGCAGTTTACGGACTAGCGGGTTCGGGACGTACCAAGAGACCCAGTACTTC. Encoded protein: CASSLRTSGFGTYQETQYF.

The rearrangement links TRBV7-6 to TRBJ2-5; TRBD1 matches at 8 bases. The junction had 10 bases not matched to a gene; V was cut back by 1 base and J by 9 bases. The length of the CDR3 is 15 residues. Germline V gives CDR1 SGHVS, CDR2 FNYEAQ. CDR3 region: CASSLGQGTVAAQYF. In DNA, the CDR3 is TGTGCCAGCAGCTTAGGACAGGGGACGGTAGCTGCCCAGTACTTC.

This clonotype showed up many times. The V gene is TRBV14, the J gene TRBJ2-7; D perhaps matches TRBD1 (5 bases). The V end was cut by 3 bases, the J end by 6 bases, with 12 bases between. The CDR3 totals 13 residues. Per the germline V gene, CDR1 is SGHDN and CDR2 is FVKESK. CDR3 loop: CASSQAGSGEQYF. CDR3 bases: TGTGCCAGCAGCCAGGCAGGGTCGGGCGAGCAGTACTTC.

This clonotype occurred many times. A read error may produce the germline difference seen at one junction end. The gene calls are TRBV19 and TRBJ2-5, with 9 positions matching TRBD1. The CDR3 loop spans 17 amino acids. Per the germline V gene, CDR1 is LNHDA and CDR2 is SQIVND (reference sequence). In DNA form, the CDR3 reads TGTGCCAGTAGCATAGGCCGGGACAGGGAAACGCGAGAGACCCAGTACTTC. Its protein product is CASSIGRDRETRETQYF.